Given below is one TCR beta chain in context. TCRdb's table, derived via immunoSEQ multiplex PCR, lists solely in-frame clones and lacks some. The sample contains tens of thousands of clones, roughly 80% of which appear only once. Trimming cost V 7 bases and J 6 bases, with 6 bases left between them. The CDR3 loop spans 10 amino acids. Per the germline V gene, CDR1 is SQVTM and CDR2 is ANQGSEA. The data originate from a study of T cells in localized non-small cell lung cancer. The rearrangement uses TRBV29-1 and TRBJ2-2, with D hard to call. This material consisted of peripheral blood, taken before any cancer treatment. The clonotype was recovered from a man aged 35 to 69 with stage I lung adenocarcinoma. The CDR3 DNA sequence: TGCAGCGCCCGAGCCGGGGAGCTGTTTTTT. This translates into CSARAGELFF.